Following are 21 T cell receptor beta chains from one sample sequenced in a study of OX40 agonist ivuxolimab in advanced cancers. The method was immunoSEQ multiplex PCR; TCRdb's version includes in-frame clones alone and lacks a portion of them. The table has 30,000 or so clones, more than 65% seen once; the top ten hold just over 14%. Source: CD4+ or CD8+ T cells sorted from blood, taken in a trial of the OX40 agonist ivuxolimab. These receptors were collected from an adult with an advanced solid tumor such as melanoma, head and neck, liver or kidney cancer.

This clone was counted only a few times. The rearrangement links TRBV30 to TRBJ2-2; possibly TRBD1 for D (6 bases). Trimming took 8 bases from V and 3 from J, leaving 19 bases between them. CDR1 is GTSNPN and CDR2 is SVGIG in the germline V gene (reference sequence). The CDR3 is 15 residues long. CDR3: CARKPQGSYTGELFF. The CDR3 bases are TGTGCCCGGAAACCTCAGGGGTCGTACACCGGGGAGCTGTTTTTT.

This chain joins TRBV6-6 and TRBJ1-3; D gene uncertain. Germline-derived CDR1 and CDR2 are MNHNY and SVGAGI (reference sequence). Trimming cost V 1 base and J 2 bases, with 6 bases left between them. This CDR3 has 14 amino acids. The CDR3 reads CASSYYKAGNTIYF. The CDR3 bases are TGTGCCAGCAGTTACTACAAAGCTGGAAACACCATATATTTT.

V usage is TRBV5-4 and J usage is TRBJ1-2; 9 nucleotides align to TRBD1. The CDR3 consists of 13 residues. Germline V gene data show CDR1 as SGHNT and CDR2 as YYREEE (reference sequence). V lost 4 bases, J lost 7 bases, and 5 bases stayed unmatched. CDR3 sequence (DNA): TGTGCCAGCAGCCGGACAGGGGCTAGTGGCTACACCTTC. It encodes CASSRTGASGYTF.

The gene calls are TRBV6-1 and TRBJ2-3; D is unresolved. The CDR3 spans 15 residues. The germline V gene has CDR1 MNHNS and CDR2 SASEGT. V dropped 7 bases and J dropped 1 base, with 15 bases sitting between them. CDR3 sequence: CASIEWGFGTDTQYF. The CDR3 nucleotides are TGTGCCAGCATCGAGTGGGGTTTCGGCACAGATACGCAGTATTTT.

This clone was counted between two and nine times. The CDR3 protein is CASSLRIFGVIDTQYF. CDR3 DNA: TGTGCCAGCAGTTTAAGGATTTTCGGAGTGATAGATACGCAGTATTTT. The J gene is TRBJ2-3, the V gene TRBV6-5, with D unresolved. Germline CDR1 reads MNHEY; CDR2 reads SVGAGI. The CDR3 sequence is 16 residues long. Trimming removed 4 bases at V and 5 bases at J, with 19 bases between.

The table lists this clone with a few counts. The chain carries TRBV27 and TRBJ2-3; D not certain. In germline, CDR1 is MNHEY, CDR2 SMNVEV (reference sequence). Trimming shortened V by 5 bases and J by 5 bases, and 8 bases separated the two germline ends. The CDR3 extends over 12 amino acids. CDR3 region: CASSQLQDTQYF. CDR3 DNA sequence: TGTGCCAGCAGTCAGTTACAAGATACGCAGTATTTT.

V and J are TRBV7-9 and TRBJ2-7, with D perhaps being TRBD1 or TRBD2 (5 bases each). Germline CDR1 reads SEHNR; CDR2 reads FQNEAQ (reference sequence). This CDR3 spans 17 amino acids. Between the trimmed V and J ends, which lost 4 bases and 0 bases, there was a span of 19 bases. CDR3 in DNA: TGTGCCAGCAGCTCGAGAAGGGCAGGGACGAGCTCCTACGAGCAGTACTTC. It codes for CASSSRRAGTSSYEQYF.

The chain recombines TRBV5-1 with TRBJ2-1, with D perhaps matching TRBD2 (6 bases). The ends were cut back, 9 bases at V and 2 bases at J, with 15 bases in the middle. The germline V gene encodes CDR1 SGHRS and CDR2 YFSETQ. The CDR3 runs to 14 residues. The CDR3 DNA reads TGCGCCACCCGAAGGGCGGGGCCCTACAATGAGCAGTTCTTC. Translating it yields CATRRAGPYNEQFF.

The V call is TRBV29-1, the J call TRBJ2-7; tentatively, D is TRBD1 or TRBD2 (5 bases each). Trimming stripped 5 bases from V and 4 bases from J, with 21 bases between. The CDR3 has 15 residues. Per the germline V gene, CDR1 is SQVTM and CDR2 is ANQGSEA. CDR3 nucleotide sequence: TGCAGCGTTAGTACCGCAGGGACGGGAAGATACGAGCAGTACTTC. Its translation: CSVSTAGTGRYEQYF.

This chain joins TRBV7-9 and TRBJ2-1; tentatively, D is TRBD2 (5 bases). V gave up 5 bases and J gave up 5 bases, with 16 bases separating them. Germline V gene sequence: CDR1 SEHNR, CDR2 FQNEAQ (reference sequence). CDR3 length equals 15 residues. CDR3 amino acids: CASSPLDGDNNEQFF. The CDR3 DNA follows: TGTGCCAGCAGCCCCCTAGACGGGGATAACAATGAGCAGTTCTTC.

The chain employs TRBV6-5 and TRBJ1-1, with 8 positions matching TRBD1. The CDR3 sequence is 14 residues long. Germline-derived CDR1 and CDR2 are MNHEY and SVGAGI. V shed 8 bases and J 0 bases; nucleotides not matched to a gene: 5. The CDR3 protein is CASRQGRMNTEAFF. The CDR3 DNA reads TGTGCCAGCCGACAGGGGAGAATGAACACTGAAGCTTTCTTT.

This sequence joins TRBV6-1 and TRBJ1-2, with 8 bases lining up with TRBD1. The CDR3 extends over 13 amino acids. The junction had 4 bases not matched to a gene; V was cut back by 6 bases and J by 4 bases. Per the germline V gene, CDR1 is MNHNS and CDR2 is SASEGT. Written as DNA, the CDR3 is TGTGCCAGCAGGGAGGACAGGGCCTATGGCTACACCTTC. Protein sequence: CASREDRAYGYTF.

This sequence joins TRBV6-5 and TRBJ2-3, with D possibly matching TRBD2 (6 bases). Germline V gene data show CDR1 as MNHEY and CDR2 as SVGAGI. Trimming stripped 9 bases from V and 4 bases from J, with 11 bases between. The CDR3 loop spans 12 amino acids. The CDR3 coding sequence is TGTGCCAGTCGGGGGAACTCAGATACGCAGTATTTT. Encoded protein: CASRGNSDTQYF.

V usage is TRBV6-5 and J usage is TRBJ1-4; 11 bases are a match to TRBD1. Trimming cost V 6 bases and J 7 bases; bases outside gene matches: 1. The CDR3 extends over 13 amino acids. The germline CDR1 and CDR2 sequences are MNHEY and SVGAGI. The CDR3 loop is CASRDRGREKLFF. DNA of the CDR3: TGTGCCAGCAGGGACAGGGGGCGTGAAAAACTGTTTTTT.

The genes are TRBV5-8 and TRBJ2-7; TRBD1 is a possible D gene (6 bases). V was cut by 4 bases and J by 4 bases, with 9 bases left in between. The CDR3 is 12 amino acids. The V gene's germline CDR1 is SGHTS and CDR2 YDEGEE. CDR3 sequence reads: CASSQQGYEQYF. CDR3 DNA: TGTGCCAGCAGCCAACAGGGTTACGAGCAGTACTTC.

This chain joins TRBV9 and TRBJ2-5, with D perhaps given as TRBD1 or TRBD2 (5 bases each). The DNA end is a closer match to TRBJ2-7, so the J assignment may be wrong. This CDR3 is 14 amino acids long. Germline values: CDR1 SGDLS, CDR2 YYNGEE. CDR3 region: CASSRDVGEYEQYF. In DNA, the CDR3 is TGTGCCAGCAGCAGGGACGTAGGGGAGTACGAGCAGTACTTC.

This sequence joins TRBV6-1 and TRBJ2-7; the D is unclear. Germline V gives CDR1 MNHNS, CDR2 SASEGT. CDR3 length: 13 amino acids. Trimming removed 1 base at V and 2 bases at J, with 6 bases between. The CDR3 region is CASSEGGAYEQYF. CDR3 bases: TGTGCCAGCAGTGAAGGAGGCGCCTACGAGCAGTACTTC.

The rearrangement joins TRBV2 to TRBJ2-2, with TRBD1 identical over 7 bases. The V gene end was trimmed by 8 bases and the J gene end by 4 bases; junction bases not matched to a gene: 10. This CDR3 region has 15 residues. Per the germline V gene, CDR1 is SNHLY and CDR2 is FYNNEI. The CDR3 coding sequence is TGTGCCAGCCTACTCACAGGGGCGACCACCGGGGAGCTGTTTTTT. The encoded protein is CASLLTGATTGELFF.

V and J are TRBV7-9 and TRBJ1-6; TRBD1 matches at 9 bases. Looked up from germline, CDR1 is SEHNR and CDR2 is FQNEAQ (reference sequence). The CDR3 sequence is 15 residues long. The ends lost 1 base at V and 10 bases at J; junction bases unmatched: 5. For the CDR3, the DNA is TGTGCCAGCAGCTTAGGAGGACAGGGGCGGTCACCCCTCCACTTT. Protein: CASSLGGQGRSPLHF. Full variable domain (remainder filled in from reference TRBV7-9 and TRBJ1-6): DTGVSQNPRHKITKRGQNVTFRCDPISEHNRLYWYRQTLGQGPEFLTYFQNEAQLEKSRLLSDRFSAERPKGSFSTLEIQRTEQGDSAMYLCASSLGGQGRSPLHFGNGTRLTVT.

The chain joins TRBV7-8 to TRBJ1-5, with 8 nucleotides matching TRBD1. V shed 3 bases, J shed 2 bases, and the junction held 6 bases outside the gene matches. The CDR3 is 16 residues long. The germline CDR1 and CDR2 sequences are SGHVS and FQNEAQ. The CDR3 region has the DNA TGTGCCAGCAGCTTCGGGGGACAGGCCCGCAATCAGCCCCAGCATTTT. Encoded protein: CASSFGGQARNQPQHF.

This clone has only one observation. This sequence joins TRBV28 and TRBJ1-4, with D possibly being TRBD1 (6 bases). The CDR3 totals 14 residues. Germline V gives CDR1 MDHEN, CDR2 SYDVKM. Trimming left V 4 bases short and J 8 bases short, with 14 bases between. The DNA of the CDR3 is TGTGCCAGCAGTTCAGGGGAATGGCAAGAAAAACTGTTTTTT. As protein: CASSSGEWQEKLFF.